These T cell receptor beta chains were read from a single sample in a study of CD8 T cells in Susac syndrome. MiXCR, applied by TCRdb to the immunoSEQ multiplex PCR reads, yields one record per CDR3 protein. The sample has 150,000 to 200,000 distinct CDR3 sequences; roughly 94% are singletons. The sequenced sample consisted of CD4+ T cells from PBMCs. These TCRs come from a human donor in good health. The CDR3 runs from the conserved cysteine through the conserved F or W. A D gene is named only where the DNA matches it firmly. Some rows mark clone size as missing; the rest say once, few, many or name a class of expanded clone.

clone_size: .; d_call: .; j_call: TRBJ2-3; v_call: TRBV7-9; cdr3_aa: CASSLTTADTQYF; cdr3_nt: TGTGCCAGCAGCTTAACAACGGCAGATACGCAGTATTTT
clone_size: .; d_call: .; j_call: TRBJ1-1; v_call: TRBV29-1; cdr3_aa: CSVEAPDIEAFF; cdr3_nt: TGCAGCGTTGAAGCCCCGGACATTGAAGCTTTCTTT
clone_size: .; d_call: TRBD2; j_call: TRBJ2-7; v_call: TRBV28; cdr3_aa: CASRYGTSGGEQYF; cdr3_nt: TGTGCCAGCAGATATGGGACTAGCGGCGGAGAGCAGTACTTC
clone_size: .; d_call: .; j_call: TRBJ1-1; v_call: TRBV28; cdr3_aa: CASSVNTEAFF; cdr3_nt: TGTGCCAGCAGTGTGAACACTGAAGCTTTCTTT
clone_size: .; d_call: .; j_call: TRBJ2-6; v_call: TRBV6-2/TRBV6-3; cdr3_aa: CASSTANSGANVLTF; cdr3_nt: TGTGCCAGCAGCACCGCCAACTCTGGGGCCAACGTCCTGACTTTC
clone_size: once; d_call: .; j_call: TRBJ1-5; v_call: TRBV28; cdr3_aa: CASKGGFWTGNQPQHF; cdr3_nt: TGTGCCAGCAAGGGGGGGTTCTGGACTGGGAATCAGCCCCAGCATTTT
clone_size: .; d_call: TRBD2; j_call: TRBJ2-7; v_call: TRBV24-1; cdr3_aa: CATSDSASGSYEQYF; cdr3_nt: TGTGCCACCAGTGATTCGGCTAGCGGGAGCTACGAGCAGTACTTC
clone_size: .; d_call: .; j_call: TRBJ2-5; v_call: TRBV9; cdr3_aa: CASSGLDSGKTQYF; cdr3_nt: TGTGCCAGCAGCGGTTTGGACAGTGGAAAGACCCAGTACTTC
clone_size: .; d_call: TRBD1; j_call: TRBJ2-7; v_call: TRBV7-2; cdr3_aa: CASSRDSASYEQYF; cdr3_nt: TGTGCCAGCAGCCGGGACAGCGCTTCCTACGAGCAGTACTTC
clone_size: .; d_call: .; j_call: TRBJ2-7; v_call: TRBV12-3/TRBV12-4; cdr3_aa: CASSPRTLNYEQYF; cdr3_nt: TGTGCCAGCAGTCCGAGGACCCTGAACTACGAGCAGTACTTC
clone_size: few; d_call: .; j_call: TRBJ2-5; v_call: TRBV7-2; cdr3_aa: CASSRGGSGETQYF; cdr3_nt: TGTGCCAGCAGTAGAGGCGGCTCCGGGGAGACCCAGTACTTC
clone_size: .; d_call: .; j_call: TRBJ2-1; v_call: TRBV6-1; cdr3_aa: CASSEEGKGTEQFF; cdr3_nt: TGTGCCAGCAGTGAAGAAGGTAAAGGGACTGAGCAGTTCTTC
clone_size: .; d_call: TRBD2; j_call: TRBJ2-2; v_call: TRBV7-2; cdr3_aa: CASSRTGGANTGELFF; cdr3_nt: TGTGCCAGCAGTCGAACGGGGGGGGCTAACACCGGGGAGCTGTTTTTT
clone_size: .; d_call: .; j_call: TRBJ2-2; v_call: TRBV10-3; cdr3_aa: CAIRINRDTGELFF; cdr3_nt: TGTGCCATCAGAATTAATAGGGACACCGGGGAGCTGTTTTTT
clone_size: .; d_call: .; j_call: TRBJ1-1; v_call: TRBV7-3; cdr3_aa: CASSSRAGHFTEAFF; cdr3_nt: TGTGCCAGCAGTTCTAGGGCGGGACACTTCACTGAAGCTTTCTTT
clone_size: .; d_call: TRBD1; j_call: TRBJ2-7; v_call: TRBV28; cdr3_aa: CASTIWGQGSYEQYF; cdr3_nt: TGTGCCAGCACCATCTGGGGACAGGGGTCCTACGAGCAGTACTTC
clone_size: .; d_call: TRBD1; j_call: TRBJ2-2; v_call: TRBV6-2/TRBV6-3; cdr3_aa: CASSVQGAANTGELFF; cdr3_nt: TGTGCCAGCAGTGTACAGGGGGCTGCGAACACCGGGGAGCTGTTTTTT
clone_size: .; d_call: .; j_call: TRBJ2-2; v_call: TRBV19; cdr3_aa: CASRDRYIGELFF; cdr3_nt: TGTGCCAGTAGAGATCGGTACATCGGGGAGCTGTTTTTT
clone_size: once; d_call: .; j_call: TRBJ1-5; v_call: TRBV12-3/TRBV12-4; cdr3_aa: CASSLVQGSQPQHF; cdr3_nt: TGTGCCAGCAGTTTGGTCCAGGGAAGTCAGCCCCAGCATTTT
clone_size: .; d_call: .; j_call: TRBJ1-3; v_call: TRBV2; cdr3_aa: CASQTGNSGNTIYF; cdr3_nt: TGTGCCAGCCAAACAGGGAACTCTGGAAACACCATATATTTT
clone_size: .; d_call: TRBD2; j_call: TRBJ2-7; v_call: TRBV6-2/TRBV6-3; cdr3_aa: CASSPAPAGGLHEQYF; cdr3_nt: TGTGCCAGCAGTCCAGCTCCAGCGGGAGGTTTACACGAGCAGTACTTC
clone_size: .; d_call: .; j_call: TRBJ1-5; v_call: TRBV6-2/TRBV6-3; cdr3_aa: CASSYSNLLSNQPQHF; cdr3_nt: TGTGCCAGCAGTTACTCGAACCTCCTGAGCAATCAGCCCCAGCATTTT
clone_size: .; d_call: .; j_call: TRBJ1-1; v_call: TRBV30; cdr3_aa: CAWSVREGTEAFF; cdr3_nt: TGTGCCTGGTCGGTAAGGGAGGGGACTGAAGCTTTCTTT
clone_size: .; d_call: .; j_call: TRBJ2-5; v_call: TRBV6-5; cdr3_aa: CASSRTSPETQYF; cdr3_nt: TGTGCCAGCAGCCGGACATCCCCAGAGACCCAGTACTTC
clone_size: .; d_call: .; j_call: TRBJ1-6; v_call: TRBV7-9; cdr3_aa: CASSLGGPNSPLHF; cdr3_nt: TGTGCCAGCAGCTTGGGAGGGCCCAATTCACCCCTCCACTTT
clone_size: .; d_call: TRBD2; j_call: TRBJ2-3; v_call: TRBV20-1; cdr3_aa: CSVSRTRRSSTDTQYF; cdr3_nt: TGCAGTGTTTCGAGGACTAGGAGATCTAGCACAGATACGCAGTATTTT